A selection of T cell receptor beta chains follows, all from one sample in a study of Tregs in tolerant kidney transplant recipients. The assay was immunoSEQ multiplex PCR, and TCRdb's table has in-frame clones only and misses some. The sample carries 120,000 or so clones, 92% recorded once. The sample comprised CD4+ T cells from blood. These receptors were obtained from a human donor in good health. CDR3s include the opening cysteine and the closing phenylalanine or tryptophan.

v_call cdr3_aa
TRBV4-2 CASSQGELRVQFF
TRBV9 CASSVDPSGGNEQFF
TRBV30 CAWSARWEDTQYF
TRBV25-1 CASSTAGSYNEQFF
TRBV7-9 CASSVSPLRNTEAFF
TRBV5-1 CASSLERWGNSPLHF
TRBV5-1 CASSLQGVYGYTF
TRBV2 CASGPDGNNIQYF
TRBV27 CASSSERGPYEQYF
TRBV19 CASSRRESYYGYTF
TRBV5-1 CASSLGGPTRGYTF
TRBV9 CASSAGTRLETQYF
TRBV5-1 CASSQGTGGDEKLFF
TRBV18 CASSPILGQNIDIQYF